Presented here are 13 T cell receptor beta chains from one specimen sequenced in a study of blood T cell repertoires in COVID-19. Repertoires were generated with immunoSEQ multiplex PCR, while TCRdb's copy carries only in-frame clones and drops some. The sample lists over 150,000 clones, 85% to 90% occurring once. Sample: peripheral blood. The origin of the receptors is a woman between 65 and 79 years old with COVID-19, enrolled during active disease.

This clone was counted once. V usage is TRBV28 and J usage is TRBJ1-5; D perhaps matches TRBD1 (5 bases). With 4 bases removed from V and 0 bases from J, the gap between germline ends came to 16 bases. There are 17 residues in the CDR3. From germline, CDR1 is MDHEN and CDR2 SYDVKM. The CDR3 loop is CASSSLYRRPSNQPQHF. DNA of the CDR3: TGTGCCAGCAGTTCTCTTTACAGGCGCCCTAGCAATCAGCCCCAGCATTTT.

The chain combines TRBV27 with TRBJ2-6, with D possibly matching TRBD2 (6 bases). Germline V lookup: CDR1 MNHEY, CDR2 SMNVEV (reference sequence). The germline V and J ends were trimmed by 5 bases and 4 bases, with 12 bases remaining between them. This CDR3 contains 15 residues. The CDR3 DNA reads as TGTGCCAGCAGTCTGGAGGGTACAGGGGCCAACGTCCTGACTTTC. This encodes CASSLEGTGANVLTF.

The rearrangement links TRBV5-5 to TRBJ1-3; 7 bases fit TRBD1. J lost 5 bases, V lost 4 bases, and 6 bases had no gene match. The CDR3 covers 14 residues. CDR1 is SGHKS, CDR2 YYEKEE, per germline (reference sequence). The CDR3 DNA reads as TGTGCCAGCAGCCGTGACAGGGATCGAAACACCATATATTTT. It encodes CASSRDRDRNTIYF.

The chain employs TRBV15 and TRBJ2-3; TRBD2 matches 9 bases. The CDR3 spans 16 residues. The germline gives CDR1 LNHNV, CDR2 YYDKDF (reference sequence). J was trimmed by 2 bases and V by 1 base; bases with no gene match: 4. The CDR3 nucleotides are TGTGCCACCAGCAGAGCCGCGGGGGGGAACACAGATACGCAGTATTTT. Its protein product is CATSRAAGGNTDTQYF.

J is TRBJ1-5 and V is TRBV24-1; D is unclear. The CDR3 has 13 residues. With 4 bases removed from V and 6 bases from J, the gap between germline ends came to 9 bases. Germline CDR1 KGHDR, CDR2 SFDVKD. The CDR3 DNA reads as TGTGCCACCAGTGACCGCGGAGGTCAGCCCCAGCATTTT. It yields the protein CATSDRGGQPQHF.

The table lists this clone with a few counts. The gene calls are TRBV6-6 and TRBJ2-5, with 9 bases aligning to TRBD2. Per germline, CDR1 MNHNY and CDR2 SVGAGI (reference sequence). With 6 bases clipped from V and 5 bases from J, the junction kept 7 bases outside the gene matches. This CDR3 is 14 amino acids long. In DNA, the CDR3 is TGTGCCAGCAGAACAGCGGGGGGCTGGGAGACCCAGTACTTC. Translating it yields CASRTAGGWETQYF.

V gene TRBV11-2 combines with J gene TRBJ1-2; TRBD1 agrees at 11 bases. Germline assignment: CDR1 SGHAT and CDR2 FQNNGV. V shed 5 bases, J shed 2 bases, and the junction held 4 bases outside the gene matches. The CDR3 contains 15 residues. The CDR3 loop reads CASSMGTGGNYGYTF. The CDR3, as DNA: TGTGCCAGCAGCATGGGGACAGGGGGAAACTATGGCTACACCTTC. Drawing the rest from reference TRBV11-2 and TRBJ1-2, the complete variable domain is EAGVAQSPRYKIIEKRQSVAFWCNPISGHATLYWYQQILGQGPKLLIQFQNNGVVDDSQLPKDRFSAERLKGVDSTLKIQPAKLEDSAVYLCASSMGTGGNYGYTFGSGTRLTVV.

The chain uses TRBV5-1 and TRBJ2-1, with 11 nucleotides matching TRBD2. Trimming removed 1 base from V and 8 bases from J; junction bases left unmatched: 5. Germline-derived CDR1 and CDR2 are SGHRS and YFSETQ. This CDR3 contains 15 residues. The CDR3, as DNA: TGCGCCAGCAGCTTGAGGACACTAGCGGGGGATGAGCAGTTCTTC. This gives the protein CASSLRTLAGDEQFF.

The chain is built from TRBV2 and TRBJ1-6, with 8 bases matching TRBD1. The CDR3 extends over 19 amino acids. Germline CDR1 reads SNHLY; CDR2 reads FYNNEI. Trimming took 4 bases from V and 9 from J; bases not matched to a gene: 20. CDR3 loop: CASSVKRQGSGAFGSPLHF. As DNA, the CDR3 is TGTGCCAGCAGTGTTAAGAGACAGGGGTCGGGGGCTTTCGGTTCACCCCTCCACTTT.

J is TRBJ1-4 and V is TRBV2; the match to TRBD1 covers 9 bases. The germline gives CDR1 SNHLY, CDR2 FYNNEI. The V gene end was trimmed by 7 bases and the J gene end by 7 bases; junction bases not matched to a gene: 10. This CDR3 spans 15 amino acids. CDR3 region: CASIQGARVIEKLFF. The CDR3 DNA reads as TGTGCCAGCATACAGGGGGCCCGGGTTATTGAAAAACTGTTTTTT.

The V gene is TRBV6-5, the J gene TRBJ1-2; 7 positions match TRBD1. V was pared by 5 bases and J by 4 bases, with 4 bases of the junction left unmatched. The germline V gene encodes CDR1 MNHEY and CDR2 SVGAGI. There are 13 residues in the CDR3. CDR3: CASSRGQSYGYTF. The CDR3 DNA follows: TGTGCCAGCAGTCGGGGACAGTCCTATGGCTACACCTTC.

This rearrangement joins TRBV20-1 to TRBJ2-1; TRBD2 might be the D (7 bases). The CDR3 consists of 15 residues. Germline CDR1 is DFQATT and CDR2 is SNEGSKA (reference sequence). V lost 3 bases and J lost 2, with 14 bases in between. The CDR3 DNA is TGCAGTGCTAGTTTCGGCGGGGGCGCCTACAATGAGCAGTTCTTC. Its translation is CSASFGGGAYNEQFF.

The chain recombines TRBV5-4 with TRBJ1-1, with D tentatively TRBD1 (6 bases). V dropped 4 bases and J dropped 3 bases, with 16 bases sitting between them. Germline lookup yields CDR1 SGHNT and CDR2 YYREEE (reference sequence). The CDR3 covers 15 residues. In nucleotides, the CDR3 is TGTGCCAGCAGCGTACCGGGGCCAGGGGACACTGAAGCTTTCTTT. Residues: CASSVPGPGDTEAFF.